One TCR beta chain is described in this entry. No antigen is known for it. This specimen belongs to a study of post-analysis software for immune sequencing data. Study-wide context: Multiple sclerosis in the patients followed relapsing-remitting, secondary progressive and progressive-relapsing courses. Study findings and constraints: Relative to controls, patients with multiple sclerosis showed significantly lower normalized Chao1 diversity. Comparison of patients with controls showed roughly five TRBV segments more frequent in patients, TRBV5-6, TRBV5-1 and TRBV20-1 among them.

CDR3 size: 17 residues. Incorporated into the TCR beta cDNA libraries were unique molecular identifiers, which served to reduce PCR and sequencing biases. Using its own MiXCR run on the PCR reads, TCRdb lists one record per CDR3 protein. The table has approximately 730,000 distinct CDR3 sequences, 30% seen once. Input material: blood. The chain links TRBV21-1 to TRBJ2-7; the listed D gene, TRBD1, was not tested against the DNA. TRBV21-1 is tagged as a pseudogene. This receptor was obtained from a girl between 10 and 17 years old with multiple sclerosis. The CDR3: CASSKALSARGRYEQYF. DNA of the CDR3: TGTGCCAGCAGCAAAGCGCTCTCGGCAAGGGGACGCTACGAGCAGTACTTC.